These 27 T cell receptor beta chains were all obtained from the same sample, sequenced in a study of CD8+CD57+ T cells in acquired aplastic anemia. Patients chosen for sequencing had shown CD8+CD57+ cell expansion by flow cytometry. It was genomic DNA that served as the template for profiling TCR beta VDJ and CDR3. One entry per CDR3 protein results from TCRdb running MiXCR on the reads. The sample shows roughly 280,000 distinct CDR3 sequences, under 65% of them seen only once. The sequenced material came from sorted CD4+, CD8+, or CD8+CD57+ T cells (not recorded which) from PBMCs. Receptors originate from a human donor with aplastic anemia.

This clonotype was observed many times. The rearrangement uses TRBV20-1 and TRBJ2-3; D perhaps matches TRBD1 (6 bases). The germline gives CDR1 DFQATT, CDR2 SNEGSKA (reference sequence). CDR3 length: 13 amino acids. The V end was cut by 4 bases, the J end by 0 bases, with 8 bases between. The CDR3 DNA follows: TGCAGTGCTACCAGGGGAAGCACAGATACGCAGTATTTT. Its translation: CSATRGSTDTQYF.

The chain links TRBV10-1 to TRBJ2-7, with 9 positions matching TRBD1. Trimming cost V 7 bases and J 3 bases; bases outside gene matches: 10. CDR3 length: 15 residues. CDR1 is WNHNN and CDR2 is SYGVQD in the germline V gene (reference sequence). The chain's CDR3 is CASNPGQGSNYEQYF. CDR3 nucleotides: TGCGCCAGCAATCCGGGACAGGGTTCCAACTACGAGCAGTACTTC.

The genes are TRBV10-3 and TRBJ1-6; no clear D gene. The germline gives CDR1 ENHRY, CDR2 SYGVKD. This CDR3 has 16 amino acids. V was shortened by 10 bases and J by 0 bases, with 16 bases between the two germline ends. The CDR3 sequence: CASSPGTSSYNSPLHF. The CDR3 nucleotides read TGTGCCAGCTCTCCGGGCACGAGCTCCTATAATTCACCCCTCCACTTT.

The genes are TRBV6-4 and TRBJ2-3, with TRBD2 as a possible D gene (7 bases). V lost 0 bases and J 2 bases, leaving 9 bases between the germline ends. The germline V gene has CDR1 MRHNA and CDR2 SNTAGT. The CDR3 is 15 residues long. The CDR3 sequence: CASSDSGGATDTQYF. CDR3 nucleotides: TGTGCCAGCAGTGACTCGGGGGGGGCCACAGATACGCAGTATTTT.

The chain couples TRBV5-4 to TRBJ2-5; TRBD1 might be the D (6 bases). Near its end, the DNA agrees better with TRBJ2-7, so the J call may be wrong. CDR3 length: 13 amino acids. Germline V lookup: CDR1 SGHNT, CDR2 YYREEE (reference sequence). The CDR3 DNA reads as TGTGCCAGCAGCTTCTACAGGGCGGGCGAGCAGTACTTC. Its translation is CASSFYRAGEQYF.

The chain carries TRBV20-1 and TRBJ1-5, with D uncertain. The CDR3 is made up of 13 amino acids. The germline V gene encodes CDR1 DFQATT and CDR2 SNEGSKA (reference sequence). V lost 6 bases to trimming and J lost 11 bases, with 20 bases between them. The CDR3 region has the DNA TGCAGTGCGGTGACTAGCGGGAGGGAGACCCAGCATTTT. It specifies CSAVTSGRETQHF.

This clonotype showed up many times. V is TRBV9 and J is TRBJ1-2, with D unresolved. Germline V CDR1 and CDR2: SGDLS, YYNGEE. The CDR3 loop spans 14 amino acids. Deletions cut 4 bases from V and 4 bases from J, with 14 bases between. CDR3 protein: CASSPGRVTYGYTF. The CDR3 coding sequence is TGTGCCAGCAGCCCCGGTCGGGTAACCTATGGCTACACCTTC.

J is TRBJ1-1 and V is TRBV7-2; a possible D gene is TRBD1 (5 bases). Germline V gene lookup returns CDR1 SGHTA and CDR2 FQGNSA. Trimming stripped 8 bases from V and 1 base from J, with 17 bases between. The CDR3 extends over 15 amino acids. The CDR3 coding sequence is TGTGCCAGCTCGCCACGAGGGGCCGAGAACACTGAAGCTTTCTTT. This translates into CASSPRGAENTEAFF.

V gene TRBV7-3 combines with J gene TRBJ2-5; a weak D match, TRBD2 (6 bases). Trimming stripped 5 bases from V and 5 bases from J, with 21 bases between. The CDR3 spans 16 residues. Germline V CDR1 and CDR2: SGHTA, FQGTGA. The CDR3 region has the DNA TGTGCCAGCAGCCTTAAACTTCGGGACTTGCACGAGACCCAGTACTTC. It specifies CASSLKLRDLHETQYF.

The V gene is TRBV15, the J gene TRBJ1-1, with D perhaps TRBD1 (5 bases). The CDR3 totals 14 residues. V dropped 1 base and J dropped 5 bases, with 11 bases sitting between them. From germline, CDR1 is LNHNV and CDR2 YYDKDF (reference sequence). The CDR3 loop reads CATSRVGRETEAFF. In nucleotides, the CDR3 is TGTGCCACCAGCAGAGTGGGACGCGAGACTGAAGCTTTCTTT.

This rearrangement joins TRBV6-1 to TRBJ2-7; no definite D call. V dropped 3 bases and J dropped 7 bases, with 10 bases sitting between them. Germline V gene data show CDR1 as MNHNS and CDR2 as SASEGT. This CDR3 has 12 amino acids. CDR3 sequence (DNA): TGTGCCAGCAGTGACTCAACCGGGGAGCAGTACTTC. Translating gives CASSDSTGEQYF.

This clonotype was counted ten times or more. V is TRBV6-2 or TRBV6-3 and J is TRBJ2-2; weak D call: TRBD2 (6 bases). This CDR3 has 15 amino acids. From germline, CDR1 is MNHEY and CDR2 SVGEGT. Trimming stripped 6 bases from V and 7 bases from J, with 18 bases between. CDR3 amino acids: CASSQEEGTYGELFF. The CDR3 DNA reads as TGTGCCAGCAGCCAGGAGGAGGGAACATACGGGGAGCTGTTTTTT.

This sequence joins TRBV5-1 and TRBJ2-5; TRBD2 matches 8 bases. Trimming removed 7 bases from V and 5 bases from J; junction bases left unmatched: 10. Germline V gene sequence: CDR1 SGHRS, CDR2 YFSETQ. CDR3 size: 14 residues. In DNA, the CDR3 is TGCGCCAGCTGTATGGGGACTAGTATCGAGACCCAGTACTTC. Its protein product is CASCMGTSIETQYF.

The J gene is TRBJ2-7, the V gene TRBV29-1, with a weak D call TRBD1 (6 bases). Germline V gene data show CDR1 as SQVTM and CDR2 as ANQGSEA. The V end lost 5 bases, the J end lost 2 bases, and 13 bases lay between the germline ends. The CDR3 runs 13 residues. The CDR3 sequence: CSVSRQETYEQYF. For the CDR3, the DNA is TGCAGCGTTTCCCGACAGGAGACCTACGAGCAGTACTTC.

The chain has TRBV25-1 and TRBJ2-7; D call uncertain. V lost 6 bases and J lost 5, with 11 bases in between. The CDR3 covers 12 residues. Germline V gene sequence: CDR1 MGHDK, CDR2 SYGVNS. The CDR3 loop is CASSPDGHEQYF. DNA for the CDR3: TGTGCCAGCAGCCCGGACGGACACGAGCAGTACTTC.

This chain joins TRBV6-2 or TRBV6-3 and TRBJ2-4; D uncertain. The germline gives CDR1 MNHEY, CDR2 SVGEGT. The V end was cut by 2 bases, the J end by 0 bases, with 23 bases between. The length of the CDR3 is 20 residues. The DNA for the CDR3 is TGTGCCAGCAGTTACAATAGGATGGGCACCACGGCATTAGCCAAAAACATTCAGTACTTC. Its translation is CASSYNRMGTTALAKNIQYF.

The rearrangement links TRBV2 to TRBJ1-1; tentatively, D is TRBD1 (5 bases). The CDR3 extends over 16 amino acids. In germline, CDR1 is SNHLY, CDR2 FYNNEI. Trimming cost V 1 base and J 6 bases, with 18 bases left between them. Here the CDR3 DNA reads TGTGCCAGCAGTGAAGATGGGACTTTGGGGACCGCTGAAGCTTTCTTT. This encodes CASSEDGTLGTAEAFF.

The V call is TRBV10-3, the J call TRBJ1-5, with a weak D call TRBD1 (5 bases). Germline V gene sequence: CDR1 ENHRY, CDR2 SYGVKD. The CDR3 has 15 residues. Between the trimmed V and J ends, which lost 2 bases and 4 bases, there was a span of 12 bases. In DNA, the CDR3 is TGTGCCATCAGTGAGCTGGGGGGGTCGAATCAGCCCCAGCATTTT. It codes for CAISELGGSNQPQHF.

This clonotype was observed many times. The rearrangement links TRBV10-3 to TRBJ2-2; D unclear. Germline CDR1 reads ENHRY; CDR2 reads SYGVKD. This CDR3 region has 12 residues. V was trimmed by 8 bases and J by 6 bases, leaving 10 bases between them. CDR3 region: CAIARYAGELFF. CDR3 in DNA: TGTGCCATCGCTAGATACGCCGGGGAGCTGTTTTTT.

This sequence joins TRBV9 and TRBJ1-5, with TRBD1 as a possible D gene (5 bases). In germline, CDR1 is SGDLS, CDR2 YYNGEE. The V gene lost 0 bases and the J gene lost 5 bases, with 9 bases spanning the gap. The CDR3 totals 14 residues. The CDR3 loop reads CASSVGGVDQPQHF. The CDR3 bases are TGTGCCAGCAGCGTAGGAGGGGTGGATCAGCCCCAGCATTTT.

This clonotype is a singleton in its sample. The V gene is TRBV10-3, the J gene TRBJ1-2; TRBD1 might be the D (5 bases). Germline V gives CDR1 ENHRY, CDR2 SYGVKD. Between the trimmed V and J ends, which lost 3 bases and 8 bases, there was a span of 13 bases. The length of the CDR3 is 13 residues. The DNA for the CDR3 is TGTGCCATCAGTGAAGGGGAGCCGGGCGGCTACACCTTC. This gives the protein CAISEGEPGGYTF.

This chain uses TRBV7-8 with TRBJ2-3; 9 positions match TRBD2. CDR1 and CDR2 from the germline V gene are SGHVS and FQNEAQ. V was pared by 1 base and J by 11 bases, with 13 bases of the junction left unmatched. The length of the CDR3 is 16 residues. CDR3 DNA: TGTGCCAGCAGCTTAGTGCTATTGCGGGGGGGCCATGAGCAGTATTTT. Its translation: CASSLVLLRGGHEQYF.

This chain connects TRBV29-1 to TRBJ2-7; TRBD2 aligns across 9 bases. Germline assignment: CDR1 SQVTM and CDR2 ANQGSEA. With 4 bases clipped from V and 4 bases from J, the junction kept 5 bases outside the gene matches. The CDR3 loop spans 13 amino acids. The CDR3 sequence is CSVGASGTYEQYF. CDR3 DNA: TGCAGCGTTGGGGCTAGCGGGACTTACGAGCAGTACTTC.

To note about this clonotype: This sequence may be a read error, since a much larger clone differs from it by one base. The chain couples TRBV7-9 to TRBJ2-7; possible D gene TRBD1, 5 bases. Germline-derived CDR1 and CDR2 are SEHNR and FQNEAQ (reference sequence). Trimming removed 2 bases from V and 3 bases from J, with 17 bases in between. CDR3 length equals 16 residues. CDR3 sequence: CASSLPRAGLSYEQYF. The CDR3 DNA reads as TGTGCCAGCAGCTTACCCAGGGCAGGGCTTAGCTACGAGCAGTACTTC.

The chain joins TRBV20-1 to TRBJ2-5, with TRBD1 matching over 8 bases. The germline gives CDR1 DFQATT, CDR2 SNEGSKA (reference sequence). The CDR3 is 14 amino acids. In DNA, the CDR3 is TGCAGCTTGGGCCCGGCAGGGGGCGGCGAGACCCAGTACTTC. It encodes CSLGPAGGGETQYF.

This clonotype has at least ten counts. V and J are TRBV12-3 or TRBV12-4 and TRBJ1-2; 7 bases map to TRBD1. With V trimmed by 3 bases and J by 8 bases, 12 bases remained unmatched. The CDR3 consists of 15 residues. CDR3 nucleotide sequence: TGTGCCAGCAGTTTGAAGGACAGGCCCTTTTACGGCTACACCTTC. Translating gives CASSLKDRPFYGYTF.

V is TRBV2 and J is TRBJ1-6; TRBD1 agrees at 10 bases. Trimming at V came to 5 bases and at J to 8 bases, leaving 3 bases not matched to a gene. CDR3 length: 14 residues. The germline V gene encodes CDR1 SNHLY and CDR2 FYNNEI. In DNA form, the CDR3 reads TGTGCCAGCAGTTTGGACAGGGGGTATTCACCCCTCCACTTT. It encodes CASSLDRGYSPLHF.